The 14 T cell receptor beta chains below were found in one sample sequenced in a study of regulatory T cells in long-lasting Graves disease. Specified time point: newly diagnosed GD, antithyroid drugs for less than 3 months. Extracted PBMC RNA gave rise to the TCR library. CDR3 regions were amplified by Arm-PCR using iRepertoire HTBI primers to build TCR beta libraries. TCRdb processed the multiplex PCR reads anew with MiXCR; each CDR3 protein has one entry. The table has roughly 400,000 distinct CDR3 sequences, roughly 17% seen once. The sample was also reused in another study, on T cells in Graves' hyperthyroidism and ophthalmopathy.

Specimen: peripheral blood mononuclear cells (PBMCs), collected at new diagnosis, from a patient treated with antithyroid drugs. The source of these receptors is a woman between 18 and 29 years old with Graves disease.

Concerning this clonotype itself: The final CDR3 position lacks the conserved phenylalanine or tryptophan, pointing to a likely read error. CDR3 in DNA: TGTGCCACCAGTGATGAGGGGTCGGAGACCCAGTACTCC. Amino acids: CATSDEGSETQYS. V gene TRBV24-1 combines with J gene TRBJ2-5; D may correspond to TRBD1 or TRBD2 (5 bases each). The CDR3 is 13 residues long. Germline CDR1 and CDR2: KGHDR and SFDVKD. Trimming removed 3 bases at V and 5 bases at J, with 9 bases between.

The chain employs TRBV2 and TRBJ1-2; D gene unclear. V dropped 4 bases and J dropped 4 bases, with 13 bases sitting between them. The CDR3 contains 14 residues. Germline assignment: CDR1 SNHLY and CDR2 FYNNEI. CDR3 sequence: CASSVEEGIYGYTF. CDR3 nucleotide sequence: TGTGCCAGCAGTGTAGAGGAGGGAATCTATGGCTACACCTTC.

The table lists this clonotype with many counts. This sequence joins TRBV28 and TRBJ2-5, with D maybe TRBD2 (5 bases). The CDR3 runs 13 residues. V was cut by 3 bases and J by 3 bases, with 8 bases left in between. Germline CDR1 and CDR2: MDHEN and SYDVKM. The DNA of the CDR3 is TGTGCCAGCAGTTTGATTAGCGAAGAGACCCAGTACTTC. This translates into CASSLISEETQYF. The whole variable domain, filled in from reference TRBV28 and TRBJ2-5, reads DVKVTQSSRYLVKRTGEKVFLECVQDMDHENMFWYRQDPGLGLRLIYFSYDVKMKEKGDIPEGYSVSREKKERFSLILESASTNQTSMYLCASSLISEETQYFGPGTRLLVL.

This clonotype was detected ten times or more. CDR3 in amino acids: CASSPSTGFNEKLFF. CDR3 bases: TGTGCCAGCAGTCCGTCGACAGGGTTTAATGAAAAACTGTTTTTT. The V call is TRBV28, the J call TRBJ1-4; TRBD1 matches 7 bases. Trimming at V came to 5 bases and at J to 4 bases, leaving 7 bases not matched to a gene. This CDR3 is 15 amino acids long. Germline CDR1 and CDR2: MDHEN and SYDVKM.

J is TRBJ2-3 and V is TRBV29-1; 7 bases line up with TRBD2. J was trimmed by 6 bases and V by 4 bases; bases with no gene match: 7. Germline CDR1 reads SQVTM; CDR2 reads ANQGSEA. CDR3 length equals 13 residues. Here the CDR3 DNA reads TGCAGCGTTGCTAGCGGCTCGGGGGATACGCAGTATTTT. Residues: CSVASGSGDTQYF.

This clonotype turned up a few times. The chain is built from TRBV19 and TRBJ2-1, with D perhaps matching TRBD1 or TRBD2 (5 bases each). From germline, CDR1 is LNHDA and CDR2 SQIVND (reference sequence). The CDR3 is 15 residues long. The V and J ends lost 3 bases and 4 bases respectively, with 13 bases between them. CDR3 coding DNA: TGTGCCAGTAGTATTCAGGGAAGAGGGTACAATGAGCAGTTCTTC. Translation gives CASSIQGRGYNEQFF.

The J gene is TRBJ2-5, the V gene TRBV12-3 or TRBV12-4, with 8 bases that match TRBD2. After removal of 9 bases from V and 6 bases from J, the junction contained 9 bases not matched to a gene. The CDR3 length is 13 residues. CDR3 sequence: CARTLRGVQTQYF. The CDR3, as DNA: TGTGCCAGAACACTGCGGGGGGTACAGACCCAGTACTTC.

The V and J genes are TRBV6-1 and TRBJ2-5; 9 bases are a match to TRBD1. This CDR3 has 14 amino acids. J gave up 8 bases and V 2 bases, and 6 bases lay outside the gene matches. Germline V gives CDR1 MNHNS, CDR2 SASEGT. The CDR3 nucleotides read TGTGCCAGCAGTGAAAATTGGGGACAGGGAACCCAGTACTTC. This codes for CASSENWGQGTQYF.

This clonotype was seen ten or more times. This sequence joins TRBV28 and TRBJ1-6; D unresolved. Trimming stripped 6 bases from V and 0 bases from J, with 6 bases between. This CDR3 spans 14 amino acids. Germline V gene lookup returns CDR1 MDHEN and CDR2 SYDVKM. The CDR3 loop is CASRLVSYNSPLHF. DNA for the CDR3: TGTGCCAGCAGGCTAGTCTCCTATAATTCACCCCTCCACTTT.

About this clonotype: The conserved final phenylalanine or tryptophan is absent from the CDR3, which likely points to a read error. This sequence joins TRBV14 and TRBJ2-1, with 7 bases lining up with TRBD2. The CDR3 runs to 16 residues. Germline V gene lookup returns CDR1 SGHDN and CDR2 FVKESK. The CDR3 DNA reads as TGTGCCAGCAGCCGATATCGACTAGCAGCTAACAATGGGCAGTTCGTC. As protein: CASSRYRLAANNGQFV.

This clonotype was seen a few times. The chain carries TRBV6-2 or TRBV6-3 and TRBJ1-2; TRBD1 might be the D (5 bases). The CDR3 loop spans 14 amino acids. CDR1 and CDR2 from the germline V gene are MNHEY and SVGEGT. The V end lost 4 bases, the J end lost 8 bases, and 17 bases lay between the germline ends. DNA for the CDR3: TGTGCCAGCAGTTTCTCCAGGGTAATCCTCGGCTACACCTTC. This sequence encodes CASSFSRVILGYTF.

This clonotype was seen more than once but under ten times. The rearrangement joins TRBV28 to TRBJ2-1; tentatively, D is TRBD2 (5 bases). CDR1 MDHEN and CDR2 SYDVKM come from the germline V gene. Trimming left V 10 bases short and J 4 bases short, with 20 bases between. The CDR3 has 15 amino acids. The CDR3 region has the DNA TGTGCCAACAAACCGCGGCTAGGAGGTTACAATGAGCAGTTCTTC. Amino acids: CANKPRLGGYNEQFF. The full variable domain, rest sourced from reference TRBV28 and TRBJ2-1, is DVKVTQSSRYLVKRTGEKVFLECVQDMDHENMFWYRQDPGLGLRLIYFSYDVKMKEKGDIPEGYSVSREKKERFSLILESASTNQTSMYLCANKPRLGGYNEQFFGPGTRLTVL.

This clonotype was detected a few times. The chain carries TRBV19 and TRBJ1-5; 8 bases agree with TRBD1. V was pared by 6 bases and J by 5 bases, with 9 bases of the junction left unmatched. The V gene's germline CDR1 is LNHDA and CDR2 SQIVND (reference sequence). The CDR3 has 15 amino acids. The CDR3 DNA is TGTGCCAGTAGAACCTCGACAGGGGCTTATCAGCCCCAGCATTTT. It codes for CASRTSTGAYQPQHF.

The V gene is TRBV20-1, the J gene TRBJ1-1, with 8 bases lining up with TRBD1. Germline trimming cut 1 base from V and 8 bases from J; bases unmatched to any gene: 15. The germline CDR1 and CDR2 sequences are DFQATT and SNEGSKA (reference sequence). The CDR3 length is 16 residues. CDR3 loop: CSARATLQTGAIEAFF. CDR3 coding DNA: TGCAGTGCTAGAGCCACTCTCCAGACAGGGGCCATAGAAGCTTTCTTT.